This T cell receptor beta chain was profiled in a study of blood T cell repertoires in COVID-19. About the study: Spain, Italy and the United States supplied samples that represented acute and convalescent COVID-19. The analysed material was cDNA or gDNA that came from T cells, B-cell-depleted T cells, or PBMCs.

The germline V gene encodes CDR1 SGHNT and CDR2 YENEEA. V lost 2 bases to trimming and J lost 5 bases, with 9 bases between them. The length of the CDR3 is 13 residues. Original methodology: Amplification of reference gene primers was used by the study to estimate nucleated cell counts. Assay: immunoSEQ multiplex PCR; the TCRdb copy retains only in-frame clones and omits some. The DNA was the basis for D and trimming; V, J and clone size are from that table. The sample carries roughly 180,000 clones, approximately 80% recorded once. Sequenced material: peripheral blood. The TCR comes from a woman aged 45-59 years with active or convalescent COVID-19. The rearrangement joins TRBV11-3 to TRBJ2-5; tentative D call: TRBD2 (5 bases). In DNA form, the CDR3 reads TGTGCCAGCAGCTTATCGGGGTGGGAGACCCAGTACTTC. The encoded protein is CASSLSGWETQYF.